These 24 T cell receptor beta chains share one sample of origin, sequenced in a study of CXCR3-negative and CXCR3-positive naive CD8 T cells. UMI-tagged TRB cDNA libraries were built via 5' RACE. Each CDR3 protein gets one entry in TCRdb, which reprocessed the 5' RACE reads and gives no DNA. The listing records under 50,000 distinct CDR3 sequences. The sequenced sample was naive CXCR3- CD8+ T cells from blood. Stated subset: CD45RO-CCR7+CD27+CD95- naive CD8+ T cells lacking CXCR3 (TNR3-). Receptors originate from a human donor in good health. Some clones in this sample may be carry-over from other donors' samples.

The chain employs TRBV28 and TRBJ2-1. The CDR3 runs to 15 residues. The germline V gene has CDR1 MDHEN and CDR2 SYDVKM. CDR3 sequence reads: CASSLGQIGIDEQFF.

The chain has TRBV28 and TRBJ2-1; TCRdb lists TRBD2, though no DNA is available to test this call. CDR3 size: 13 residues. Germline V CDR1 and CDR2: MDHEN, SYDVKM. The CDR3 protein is CATLLAAYNEQFF.

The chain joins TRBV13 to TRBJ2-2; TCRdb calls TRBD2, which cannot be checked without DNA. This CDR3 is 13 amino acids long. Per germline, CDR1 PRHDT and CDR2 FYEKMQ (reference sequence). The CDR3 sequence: CASSRGDTGELFF.

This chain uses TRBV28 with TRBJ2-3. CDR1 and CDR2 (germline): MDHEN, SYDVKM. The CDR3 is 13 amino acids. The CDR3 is CASSLGTQDTQYF.

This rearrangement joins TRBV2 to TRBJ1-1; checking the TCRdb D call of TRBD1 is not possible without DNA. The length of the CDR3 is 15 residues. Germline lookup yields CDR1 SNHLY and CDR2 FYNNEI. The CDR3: CASSERDSPHPEAFF.

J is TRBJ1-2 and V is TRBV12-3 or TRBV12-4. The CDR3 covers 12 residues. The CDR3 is CASRLALYGYTF.

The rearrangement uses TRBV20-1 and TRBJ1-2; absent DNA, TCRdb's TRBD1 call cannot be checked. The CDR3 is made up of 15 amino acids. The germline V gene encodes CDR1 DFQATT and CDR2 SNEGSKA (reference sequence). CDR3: CSASDAGEGDYGYTF.

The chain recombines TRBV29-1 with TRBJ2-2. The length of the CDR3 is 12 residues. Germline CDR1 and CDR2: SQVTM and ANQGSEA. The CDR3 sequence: CSVLHDTGELFF.

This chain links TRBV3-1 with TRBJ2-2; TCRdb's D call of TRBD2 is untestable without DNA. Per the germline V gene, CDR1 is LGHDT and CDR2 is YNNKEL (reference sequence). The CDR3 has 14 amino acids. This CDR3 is CASSPPEDTGELFF.

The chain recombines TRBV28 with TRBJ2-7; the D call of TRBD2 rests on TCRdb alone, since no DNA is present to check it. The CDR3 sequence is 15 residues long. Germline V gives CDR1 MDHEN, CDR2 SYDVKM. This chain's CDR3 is CASSPTSGSPGEQYF. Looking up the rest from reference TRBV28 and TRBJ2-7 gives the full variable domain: DVKVTQSSRYLVKRTGEKVFLECVQDMDHENMFWYRQDPGLGLRLIYFSYDVKMKEKGDIPEGYSVSREKKERFSLILESASTNQTSMYLCASSPTSGSPGEQYFGPGTRLTVT.

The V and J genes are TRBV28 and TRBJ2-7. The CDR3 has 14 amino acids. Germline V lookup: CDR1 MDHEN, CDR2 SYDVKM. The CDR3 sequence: CASSSQGDAYEQYF.

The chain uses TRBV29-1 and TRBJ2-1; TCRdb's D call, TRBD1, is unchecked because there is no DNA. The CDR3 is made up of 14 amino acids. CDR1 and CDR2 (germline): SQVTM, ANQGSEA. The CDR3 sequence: CSVVAGNRYNEQFF.

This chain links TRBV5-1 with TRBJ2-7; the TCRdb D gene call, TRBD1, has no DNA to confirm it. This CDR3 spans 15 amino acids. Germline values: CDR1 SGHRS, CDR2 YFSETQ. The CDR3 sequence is CASSLSPTGVYEQYF.

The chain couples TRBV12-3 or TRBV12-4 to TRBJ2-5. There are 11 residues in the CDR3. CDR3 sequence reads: CASSFAETQYF.

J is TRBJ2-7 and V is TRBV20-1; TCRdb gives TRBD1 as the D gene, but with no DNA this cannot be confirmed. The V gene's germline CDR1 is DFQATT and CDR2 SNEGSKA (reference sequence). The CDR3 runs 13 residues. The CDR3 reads CSARDLDDSEQYF.

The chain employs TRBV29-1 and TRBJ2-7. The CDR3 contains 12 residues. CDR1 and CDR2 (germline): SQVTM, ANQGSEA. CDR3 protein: CSVGYGSYEQYF.

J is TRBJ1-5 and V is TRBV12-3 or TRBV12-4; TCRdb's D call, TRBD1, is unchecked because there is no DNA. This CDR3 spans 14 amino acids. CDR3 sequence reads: CASRRQGSNQPQHF.

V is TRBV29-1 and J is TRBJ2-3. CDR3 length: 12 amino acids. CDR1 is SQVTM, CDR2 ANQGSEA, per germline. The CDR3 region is CSVGAFTDTQYF.

The CDR3 loop reads CSVERTDHEQYF. V gene TRBV29-1 combines with J gene TRBJ2-7. CDR1 and CDR2 (germline): SQVTM, ANQGSEA. This CDR3 region has 12 residues.

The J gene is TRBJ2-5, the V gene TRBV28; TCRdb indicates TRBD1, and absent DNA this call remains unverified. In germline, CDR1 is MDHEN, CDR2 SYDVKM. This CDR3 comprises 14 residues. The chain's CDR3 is CASSFGQAQETQYF.

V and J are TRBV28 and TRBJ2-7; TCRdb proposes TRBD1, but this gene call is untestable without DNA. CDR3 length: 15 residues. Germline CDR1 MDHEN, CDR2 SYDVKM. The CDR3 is CASRISRQGNYEQYF. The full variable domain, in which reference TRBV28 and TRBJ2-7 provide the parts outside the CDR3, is DVKVTQSSRYLVKRTGEKVFLECVQDMDHENMFWYRQDPGLGLRLIYFSYDVKMKEKGDIPEGYSVSREKKERFSLILESASTNQTSMYLCASRISRQGNYEQYFGPGTRLTVT.

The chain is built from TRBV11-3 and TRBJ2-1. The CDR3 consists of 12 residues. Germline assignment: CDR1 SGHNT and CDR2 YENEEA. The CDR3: CASSSGRNEQFF.

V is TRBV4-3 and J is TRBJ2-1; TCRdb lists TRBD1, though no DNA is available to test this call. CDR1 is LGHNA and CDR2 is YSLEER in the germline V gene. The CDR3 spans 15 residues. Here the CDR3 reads CASSQTGSGVNEQFF.

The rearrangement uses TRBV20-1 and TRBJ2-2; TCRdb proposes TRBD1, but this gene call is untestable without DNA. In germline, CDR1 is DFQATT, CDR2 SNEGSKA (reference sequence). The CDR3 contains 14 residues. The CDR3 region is CSASWNRETGELFF.